Following are 5 T cell receptor beta chains from one sample sequenced in a study of blood T cell repertoires in COVID-19. The assay was immunoSEQ multiplex PCR, and TCRdb's table has in-frame clones only and misses some. The data hold over 200,000 clones, with approximately 91% observed a single time. Sequenced: peripheral blood. The receptors stem from a woman aged 60-75 years with acute or convalescent COVID-19.

V and J are TRBV18 and TRBJ1-4; D is possibly TRBD1 (5 bases). Trimming cost V 6 bases and J 7 bases, with 12 bases left between them. The germline CDR1 and CDR2 sequences are KGHSH and LQKENI. The CDR3 has 13 residues. The CDR3 DNA is TGTGCCAGCTCCATCGGACAAGGTGAAAAACTGTTTTTT. Encoded protein: CASSIGQGEKLFF.

J is TRBJ1-5 and V is TRBV10-3; 7 bases fit TRBD1. The V and J ends lost 2 bases and 1 base, in that order; junction bases with no gene match: 5. CDR3 length: 16 residues. The germline V gene has CDR1 ENHRY and CDR2 SYGVKD. The CDR3 DNA reads TGTGCCATCAGTGAGGGGGACAGAGCCAGCAATCAGCCCCAGCATTTT. Translation: CAISEGDRASNQPQHF.

This clone was observed a handful of times. This sequence joins TRBV28 and TRBJ2-6; D gene ambiguous. CDR1 MDHEN and CDR2 SYDVKM come from the germline V gene. The CDR3 extends over 16 amino acids. Between the trimmed V and J ends, which lost 2 bases and 1 base, there was a span of 9 bases. CDR3 loop: CASSLHYGSGANVLTF. The CDR3 coding sequence is TGTGCCAGCAGTTTACACTACGGTTCTGGGGCCAACGTCCTGACTTTC. The full variable domain, with the rest looked up from reference TRBV28 and TRBJ2-6, is DVKVTQSSRYLVKRTGEKVFLECVQDMDHENMFWYRQDPGLGLRLIYFSYDVKMKEKGDIPEGYSVSREKKERFSLILESASTNQTSMYLCASSLHYGSGANVLTFGAGSRLTVL.

The chain couples TRBV18 to TRBJ2-7; 7 bases agree with TRBD1. CDR3 length: 17 amino acids. CDR1 and CDR2 from the germline V gene are KGHSH and LQKENI. J was trimmed by 3 bases and V by 0 bases; bases with no gene match: 11. CDR3 nucleotides: TGTGCCAGCTCACCACCGGATGCTAACAGGGGATACTACGAGCAGTACTTC. It specifies CASSPPDANRGYYEQYF.

V and J are TRBV9 and TRBJ1-3; a weak D match, TRBD1 (6 bases). V gave up 4 bases and J gave up 0 bases, with 17 bases separating them. From germline, CDR1 is SGDLS and CDR2 YYNGEE. This CDR3 region has 17 residues. The CDR3 nucleotides read TGTGCCAGCAGCTCAGGGGCGAGGGGCGTCTCTGGAAACACCATATATTTT. It specifies CASSSGARGVSGNTIYF.